This T cell receptor (beta chain) originates from a study of identical twins' blood T cells. One entry per CDR3 protein, called by TCRdb with MiXCR from the 5' RACE reads. The table records 400,000 or so distinct CDR3 sequences, over 25% of them present only once. CDR3 size: 16 residues. The germline gives CDR1 SEHNR, CDR2 FQNEAQ (reference sequence). On this clonotype itself: The germline gene is not matched at one end of the junction; a read error may be the cause.

This clonotype was obtained from a woman aged 18-50 years in good health. The chain recombines TRBV7-9 with TRBJ2-1, with D perhaps TRBD2 (5 bases). Sequenced input: PBMCs. The CDR3 nucleotides read TGTGCTAGCAGTCCGGGCGGGCTTGCAAACTACAATGAGCAGTTCTTC. Its protein is CASSPGGLANYNEQFF.